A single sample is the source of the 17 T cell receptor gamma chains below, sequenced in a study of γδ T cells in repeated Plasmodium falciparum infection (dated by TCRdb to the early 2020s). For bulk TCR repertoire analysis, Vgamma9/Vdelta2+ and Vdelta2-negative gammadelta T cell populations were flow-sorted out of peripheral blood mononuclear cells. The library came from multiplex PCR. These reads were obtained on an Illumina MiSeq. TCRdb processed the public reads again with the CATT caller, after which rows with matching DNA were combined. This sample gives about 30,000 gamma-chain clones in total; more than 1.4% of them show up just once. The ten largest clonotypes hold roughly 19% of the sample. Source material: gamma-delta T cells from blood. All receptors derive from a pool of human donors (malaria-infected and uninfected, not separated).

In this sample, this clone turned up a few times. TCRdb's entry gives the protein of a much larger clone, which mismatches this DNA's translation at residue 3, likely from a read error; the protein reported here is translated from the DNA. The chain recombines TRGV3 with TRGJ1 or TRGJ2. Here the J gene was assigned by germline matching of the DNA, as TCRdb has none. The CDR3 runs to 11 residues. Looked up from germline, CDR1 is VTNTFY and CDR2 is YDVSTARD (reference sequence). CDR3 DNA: TGTGCCGCCTGGGCCTGCTATAAGAAACTCTTT. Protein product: CAAWACYKKLF.

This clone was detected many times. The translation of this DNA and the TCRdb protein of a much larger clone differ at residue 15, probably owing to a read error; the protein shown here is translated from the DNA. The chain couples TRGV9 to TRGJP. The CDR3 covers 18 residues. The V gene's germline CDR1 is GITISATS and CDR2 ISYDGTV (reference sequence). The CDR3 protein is CALWQVSRQELGKKVKVF. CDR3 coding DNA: TGTGCCTTGTGGCAGGTGAGCCGGCAAGAGTTGGGCAAAAAAGTCAAGGTATTT.

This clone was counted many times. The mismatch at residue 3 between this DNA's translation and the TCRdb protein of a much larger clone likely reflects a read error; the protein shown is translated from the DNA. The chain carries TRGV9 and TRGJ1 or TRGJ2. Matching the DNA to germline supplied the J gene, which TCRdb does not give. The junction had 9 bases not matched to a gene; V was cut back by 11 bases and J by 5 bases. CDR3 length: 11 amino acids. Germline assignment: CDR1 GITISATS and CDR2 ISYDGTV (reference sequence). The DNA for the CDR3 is TGTGCCTCTCCGAGGGATTATAAGAAACTCTTT. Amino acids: CASPRDYKKLF.

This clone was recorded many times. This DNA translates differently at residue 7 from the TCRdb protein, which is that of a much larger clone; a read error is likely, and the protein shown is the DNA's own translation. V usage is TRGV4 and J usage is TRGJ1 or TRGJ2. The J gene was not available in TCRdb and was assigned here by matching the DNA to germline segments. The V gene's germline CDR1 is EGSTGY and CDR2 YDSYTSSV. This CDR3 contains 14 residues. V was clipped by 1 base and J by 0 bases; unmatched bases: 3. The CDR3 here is CATWDGMNYYKKLF. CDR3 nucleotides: TGTGCCACCTGGGATGGTATGAATTATTATAAGAAACTCTTT.

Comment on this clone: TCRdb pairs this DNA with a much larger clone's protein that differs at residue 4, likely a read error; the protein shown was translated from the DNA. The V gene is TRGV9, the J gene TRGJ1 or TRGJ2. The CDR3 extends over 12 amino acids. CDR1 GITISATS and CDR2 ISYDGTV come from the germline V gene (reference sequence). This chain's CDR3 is CALLESFYKKLF. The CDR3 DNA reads TGTGCCTTGTTGGAGAGTTTTTATAAGAAACTCTTT.

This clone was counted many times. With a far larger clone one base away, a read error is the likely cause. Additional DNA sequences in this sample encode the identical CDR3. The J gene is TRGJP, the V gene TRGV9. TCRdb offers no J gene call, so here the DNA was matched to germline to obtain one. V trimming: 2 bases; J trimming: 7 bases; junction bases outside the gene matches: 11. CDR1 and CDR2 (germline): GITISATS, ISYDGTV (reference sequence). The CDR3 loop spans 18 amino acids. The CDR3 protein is CALWEAGPQELGKKIKVF. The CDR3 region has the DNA TGTGCCTTGTGGGAGGCGGGCCCTCAGGAGTTGGGCAAAAAAATCAAGGTATTT.

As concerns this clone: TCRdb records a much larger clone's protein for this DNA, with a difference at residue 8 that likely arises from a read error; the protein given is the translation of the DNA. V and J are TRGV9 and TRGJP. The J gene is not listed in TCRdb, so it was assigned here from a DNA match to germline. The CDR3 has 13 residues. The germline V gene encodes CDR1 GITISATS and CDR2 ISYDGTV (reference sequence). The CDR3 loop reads CAQGELGEKIKVF. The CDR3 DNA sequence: TGTGCGCAGGGAGAGTTGGGCGAAAAAATCAAGGTATTT.

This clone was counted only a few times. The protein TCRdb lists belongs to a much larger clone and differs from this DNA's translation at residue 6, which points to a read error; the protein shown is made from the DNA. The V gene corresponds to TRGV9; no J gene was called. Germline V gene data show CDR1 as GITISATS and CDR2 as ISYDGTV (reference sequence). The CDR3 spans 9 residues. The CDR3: CALWEAWLF. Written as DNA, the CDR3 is TGTGCCTTGTGGGAGGCGTGGCTCTTT.

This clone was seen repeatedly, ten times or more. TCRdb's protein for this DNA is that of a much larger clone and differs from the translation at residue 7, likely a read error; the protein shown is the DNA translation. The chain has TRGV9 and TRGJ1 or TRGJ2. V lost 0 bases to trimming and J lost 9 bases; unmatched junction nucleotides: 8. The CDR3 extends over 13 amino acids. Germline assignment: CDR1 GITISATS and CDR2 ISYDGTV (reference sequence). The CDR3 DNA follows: TGTGCCTTGTGGGAGGTGTGCCCGATTAAGAAACTCTTT. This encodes CALWEVCPIKKLF.

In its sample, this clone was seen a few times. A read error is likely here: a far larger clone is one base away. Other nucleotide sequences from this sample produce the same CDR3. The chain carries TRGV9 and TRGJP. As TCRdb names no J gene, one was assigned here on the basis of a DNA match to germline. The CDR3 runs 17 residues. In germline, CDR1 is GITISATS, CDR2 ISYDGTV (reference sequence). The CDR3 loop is CALWELPGELGKKIKVF. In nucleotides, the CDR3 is TGTGCCCTGTGGGAGCTACCAGGGGAGTTGGGCAAAAAAATCAAGGTATTT.

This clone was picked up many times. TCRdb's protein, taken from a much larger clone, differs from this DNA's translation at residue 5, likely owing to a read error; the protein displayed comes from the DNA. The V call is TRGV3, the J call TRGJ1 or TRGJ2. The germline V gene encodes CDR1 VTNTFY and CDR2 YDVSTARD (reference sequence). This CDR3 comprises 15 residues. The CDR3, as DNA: TGTGCCACCTGGGGCAGGCCGACGAATTATTATAAGAAACTCTTT. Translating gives CATWGRPTNYYKKLF.

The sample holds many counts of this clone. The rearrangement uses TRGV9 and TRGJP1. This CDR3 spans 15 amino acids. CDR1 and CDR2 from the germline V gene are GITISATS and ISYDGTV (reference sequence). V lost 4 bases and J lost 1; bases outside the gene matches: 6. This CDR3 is CALWDRATTGWFKIF. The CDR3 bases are TGTGCCTTGTGGGATCGGGCTACCACTGGTTGGTTCAAGATATTT.

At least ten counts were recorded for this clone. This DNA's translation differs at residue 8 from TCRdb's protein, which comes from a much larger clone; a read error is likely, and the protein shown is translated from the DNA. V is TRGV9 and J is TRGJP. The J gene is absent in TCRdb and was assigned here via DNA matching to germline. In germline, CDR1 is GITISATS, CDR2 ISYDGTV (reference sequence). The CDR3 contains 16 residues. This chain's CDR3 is CALWKPQGLGKKIKVF. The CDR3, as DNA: TGTGCCTTGTGGAAACCTCAAGGGTTGGGCAAAAAAATCAAGGTATTT.

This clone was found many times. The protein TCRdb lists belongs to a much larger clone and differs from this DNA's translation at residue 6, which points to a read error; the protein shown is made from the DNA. CDR3 sequence: CATWDDSSDWIKTF. CDR3 coding DNA: TGTGCCACCTGGGATGATAGTAGTGATTGGATCAAGACGTTT. This rearrangement joins TRGV2 to TRGJP2. TCRdb records no J gene; here it was assigned by comparing the DNA to germline. The length of the CDR3 is 14 residues. Per germline, CDR1 EGSNGY and CDR2 YDSYNSKV. The V gene end was trimmed by 4 bases and the J gene end by 0 bases; junction bases not matched to a gene: 2.

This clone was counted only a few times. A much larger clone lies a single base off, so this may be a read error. CDR3 loop: CALWEVPADLGAPVRKLF. The CDR3 nucleotides read TGTGCCTTGTGGGAGGTGCCGGCCGATTTGGGAGCACCGGTCAGGAAACTCTTT. The chain uses TRGV9 and TRGJ1 or TRGJ2. TCRdb leaves out the J gene; it was filled in here by matching the DNA to germline. The CDR3 contains 18 residues. The germline gives CDR1 GITISATS, CDR2 ISYDGTV (reference sequence). With 0 bases clipped from V and 12 bases from J, the junction kept 26 bases outside the gene matches.

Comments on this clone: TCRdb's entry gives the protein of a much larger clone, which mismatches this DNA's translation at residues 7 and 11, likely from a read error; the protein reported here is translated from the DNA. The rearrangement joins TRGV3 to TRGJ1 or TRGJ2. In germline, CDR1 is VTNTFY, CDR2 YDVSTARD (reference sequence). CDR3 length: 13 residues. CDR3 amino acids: CATWDPSYYKELF. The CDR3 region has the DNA TGTGCCACCTGGGACCCCAGTTATTATAAGGAACTCTTT.

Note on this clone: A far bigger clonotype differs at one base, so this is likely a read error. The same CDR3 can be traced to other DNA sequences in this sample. The CDR3 loop is CALWEVLGELGKKIKVF. The CDR3 bases are TGTGCCTTGTGGGAGGTGTTAGGTGAGTTGGGCAAAAAGATCAAGGTATTT. The rearrangement uses TRGV9 and TRGJP. CDR3 length: 17 amino acids. Germline V gene lookup returns CDR1 GITISATS and CDR2 ISYDGTV (reference sequence).